This T cell receptor (gamma chain) was identified during a study of gamma-delta chains in newborns, infants, children. About the study: Polyclonal expansion of innate γδ T cells after birth follows microbial exposure.

This clone is labeled large. At one boundary the junction diverges from the germline segment, which might be a read error. TCRdb re-called the reads via CATT. Here the sample spans hundreds of gamma-chain clones, roughly 45% being singletons. From germline, CDR1 is GITISATS and CDR2 ISYDGTV (reference sequence). The CDR3 runs to 15 residues. The sample consisted of blood. The V call is TRGV9, the J call TRGJP. The receptor was isolated from a child who was a newborn, infant or young child, either healthy, febrile or measles-vaccinated (not recorded which). This CDR3 is CALWEVESGKKIKVF. CDR3 in DNA: TGTGCCTTGTGGGAGGTTGAGTCGGGCAAAAAAATCAAGGTATTT.